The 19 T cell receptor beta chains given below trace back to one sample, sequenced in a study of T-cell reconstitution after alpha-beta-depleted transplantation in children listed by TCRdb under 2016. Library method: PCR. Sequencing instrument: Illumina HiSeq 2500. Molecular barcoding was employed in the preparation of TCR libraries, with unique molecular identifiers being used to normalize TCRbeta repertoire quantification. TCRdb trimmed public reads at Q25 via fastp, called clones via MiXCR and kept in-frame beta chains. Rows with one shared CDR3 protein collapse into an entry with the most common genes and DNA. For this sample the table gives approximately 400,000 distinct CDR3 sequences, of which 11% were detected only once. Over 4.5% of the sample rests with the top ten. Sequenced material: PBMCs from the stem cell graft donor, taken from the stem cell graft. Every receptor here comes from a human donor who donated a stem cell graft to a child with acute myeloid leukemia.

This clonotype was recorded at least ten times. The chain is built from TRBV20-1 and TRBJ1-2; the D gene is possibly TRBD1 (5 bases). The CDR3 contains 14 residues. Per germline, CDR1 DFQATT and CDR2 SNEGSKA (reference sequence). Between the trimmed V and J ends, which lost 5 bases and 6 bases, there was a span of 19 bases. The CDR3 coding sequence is TGCAGTGCTGAAACCCCCCCGCCGGGGCATGGCTACACCTTC. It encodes CSAETPPPGHGYTF.

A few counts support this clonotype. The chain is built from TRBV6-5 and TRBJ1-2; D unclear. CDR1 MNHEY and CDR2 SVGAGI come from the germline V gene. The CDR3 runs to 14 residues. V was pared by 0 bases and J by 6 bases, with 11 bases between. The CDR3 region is CASSYSKGMDGYTF. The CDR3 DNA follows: TGTGCCAGCAGTTACTCGAAGGGAATGGATGGCTACACCTTC.

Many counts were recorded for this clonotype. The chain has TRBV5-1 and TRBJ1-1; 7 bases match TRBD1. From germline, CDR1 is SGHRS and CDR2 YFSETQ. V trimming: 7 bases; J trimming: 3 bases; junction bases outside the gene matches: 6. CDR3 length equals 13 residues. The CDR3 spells CASSPDRDTEAFF. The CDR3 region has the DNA TGCGCCAGCTCCCCAGACAGGGACACTGAAGCTTTCTTT.

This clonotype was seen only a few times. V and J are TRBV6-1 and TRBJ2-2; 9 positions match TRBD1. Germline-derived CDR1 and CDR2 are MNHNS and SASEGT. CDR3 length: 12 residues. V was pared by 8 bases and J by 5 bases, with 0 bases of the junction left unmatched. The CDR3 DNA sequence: TGTGCCAGCGGGACAGGGACCGGGGAGCTGTTTTTT. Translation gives CASGTGTGELFF.

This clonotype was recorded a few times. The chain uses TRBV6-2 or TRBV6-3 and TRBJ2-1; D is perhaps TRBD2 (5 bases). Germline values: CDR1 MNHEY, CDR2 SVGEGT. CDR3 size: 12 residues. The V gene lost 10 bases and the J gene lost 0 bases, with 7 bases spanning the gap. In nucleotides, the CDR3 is TGTGCCACGAGGGACTCCTACAATGAGCAGTTCTTC. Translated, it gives CATRDSYNEQFF.

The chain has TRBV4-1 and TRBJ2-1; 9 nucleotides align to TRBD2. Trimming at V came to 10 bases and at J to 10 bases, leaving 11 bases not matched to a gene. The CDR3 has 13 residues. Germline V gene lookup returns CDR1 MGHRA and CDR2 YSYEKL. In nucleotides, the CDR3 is TGCGCCACGGGGATAGCGGGAGCAGCCGAGCAGTTCTTC. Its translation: CATGIAGAAEQFF.

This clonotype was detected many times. Here the CDR3 DNA reads TGTGCCAGCAGCCCGGACTGGAACACCGGGGAGCTGTTTTTT. As protein: CASSPDWNTGELFF. The rearrangement joins TRBV4-2 to TRBJ2-2; D may be TRBD2 (5 bases). The CDR3 spans 14 residues. The germline gives CDR1 LGHNA, CDR2 YNFKEQ. V gave up 4 bases and J gave up 1 base, with 7 bases separating them.

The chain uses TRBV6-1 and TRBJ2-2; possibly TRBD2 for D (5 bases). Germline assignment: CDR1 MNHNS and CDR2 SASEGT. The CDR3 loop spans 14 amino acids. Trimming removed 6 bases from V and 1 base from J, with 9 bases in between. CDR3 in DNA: TGTGCCAGCAGGAGCGAGGGGAACACCGGGGAGCTGTTTTTT. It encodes CASRSEGNTGELFF.

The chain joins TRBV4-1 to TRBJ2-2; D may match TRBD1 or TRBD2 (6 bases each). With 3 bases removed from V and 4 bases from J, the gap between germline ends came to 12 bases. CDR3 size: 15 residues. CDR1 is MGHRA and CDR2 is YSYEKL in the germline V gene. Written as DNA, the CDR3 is TGCGCCAGCAGCCAGCGTAAGGGGGGCACCGGGGAGCTGTTTTTT. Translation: CASSQRKGGTGELFF.

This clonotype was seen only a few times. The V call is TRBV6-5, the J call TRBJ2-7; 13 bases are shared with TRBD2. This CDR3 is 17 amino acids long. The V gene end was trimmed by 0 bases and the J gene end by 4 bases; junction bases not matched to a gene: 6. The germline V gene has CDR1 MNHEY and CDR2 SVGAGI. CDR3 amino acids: CASSYSAGLAGRYEQYF. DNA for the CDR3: TGTGCCAGCAGTTACTCAGCGGGACTAGCGGGAAGATACGAGCAGTACTTC.

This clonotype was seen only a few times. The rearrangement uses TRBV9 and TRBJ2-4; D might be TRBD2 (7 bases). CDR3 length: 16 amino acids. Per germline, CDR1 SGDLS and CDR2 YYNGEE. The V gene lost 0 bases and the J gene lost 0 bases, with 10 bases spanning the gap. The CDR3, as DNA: TGTGCCAGCAGCGTAGGGGGGGGGCTAGCCAAAAACATTCAGTACTTC. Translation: CASSVGGGLAKNIQYF.

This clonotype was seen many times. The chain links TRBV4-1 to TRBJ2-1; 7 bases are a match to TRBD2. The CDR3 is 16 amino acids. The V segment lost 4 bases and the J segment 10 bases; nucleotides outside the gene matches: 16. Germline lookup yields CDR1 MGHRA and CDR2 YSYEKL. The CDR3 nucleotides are TGCGCCAGCAGCCCGATGGGGGGAGGGTCCCGCAGCGAGCAGTTCTTC. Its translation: CASSPMGGGSRSEQFF.

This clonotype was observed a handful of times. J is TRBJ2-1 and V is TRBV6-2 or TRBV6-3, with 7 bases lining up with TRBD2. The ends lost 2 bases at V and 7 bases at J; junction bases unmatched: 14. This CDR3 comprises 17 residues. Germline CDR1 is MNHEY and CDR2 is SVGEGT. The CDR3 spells CASSYVWGGSLDNEQFF. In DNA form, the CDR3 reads TGTGCCAGCAGTTACGTCTGGGGCGGGAGCTTGGATAATGAGCAGTTCTTC.

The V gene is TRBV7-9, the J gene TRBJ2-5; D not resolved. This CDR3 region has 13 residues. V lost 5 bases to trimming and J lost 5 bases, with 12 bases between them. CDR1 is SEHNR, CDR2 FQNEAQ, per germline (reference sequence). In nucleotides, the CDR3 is TGTGCCAGCAGCCCCCGGGTTAAGGAGACCCAGTACTTC. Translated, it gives CASSPRVKETQYF.

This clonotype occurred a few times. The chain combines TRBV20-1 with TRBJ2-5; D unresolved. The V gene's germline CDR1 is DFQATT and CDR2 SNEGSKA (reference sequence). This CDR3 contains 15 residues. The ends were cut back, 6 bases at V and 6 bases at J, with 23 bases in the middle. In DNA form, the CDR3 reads TGCAGTGCCCGCCTGCGGCGGAACAGCCGGCAGACCCAGTACTTC. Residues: CSARLRRNSRQTQYF.

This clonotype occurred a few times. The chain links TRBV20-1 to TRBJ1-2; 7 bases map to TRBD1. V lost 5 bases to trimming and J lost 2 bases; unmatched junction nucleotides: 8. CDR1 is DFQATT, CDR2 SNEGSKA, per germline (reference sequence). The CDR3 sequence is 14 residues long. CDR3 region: CSAYIRDSNYGYTF. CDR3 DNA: TGCAGTGCTTATATCCGGGACAGCAACTATGGCTACACCTTC.

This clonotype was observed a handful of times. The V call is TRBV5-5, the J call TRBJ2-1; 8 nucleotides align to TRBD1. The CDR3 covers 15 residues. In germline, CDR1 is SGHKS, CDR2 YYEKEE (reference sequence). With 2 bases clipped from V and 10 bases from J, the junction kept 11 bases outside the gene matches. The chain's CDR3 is CASSFAFQGAGEQFF. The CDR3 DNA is TGTGCCAGCAGCTTCGCGTTTCAGGGGGCGGGGGAGCAGTTCTTC.

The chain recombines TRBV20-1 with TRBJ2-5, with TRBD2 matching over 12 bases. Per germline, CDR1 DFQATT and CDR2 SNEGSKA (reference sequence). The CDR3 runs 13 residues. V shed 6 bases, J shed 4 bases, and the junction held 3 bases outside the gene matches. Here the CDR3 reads CSARLAGAETQYF. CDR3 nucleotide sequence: TGCAGTGCCCGACTAGCGGGAGCAGAGACCCAGTACTTC.

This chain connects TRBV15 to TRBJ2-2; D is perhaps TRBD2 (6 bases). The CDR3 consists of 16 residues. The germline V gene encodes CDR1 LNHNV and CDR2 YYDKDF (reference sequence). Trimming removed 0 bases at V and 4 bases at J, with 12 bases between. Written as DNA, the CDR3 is TGTGCCACCAGCAGAGATCGGGACTTAAGCACCGGGGAGCTGTTTTTT. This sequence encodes CATSRDRDLSTGELFF. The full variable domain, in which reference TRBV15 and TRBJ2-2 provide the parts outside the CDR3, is DAMVIQNPRYQVTQFGKPVTLSCSQTLNHNVMYWYQQKSSQAPKLLFHYYDKDFNNEADTPDNFQSRRPNTSFCFLDIRSPGLGDTAMYLCATSRDRDLSTGELFFGEGSRLTVL.